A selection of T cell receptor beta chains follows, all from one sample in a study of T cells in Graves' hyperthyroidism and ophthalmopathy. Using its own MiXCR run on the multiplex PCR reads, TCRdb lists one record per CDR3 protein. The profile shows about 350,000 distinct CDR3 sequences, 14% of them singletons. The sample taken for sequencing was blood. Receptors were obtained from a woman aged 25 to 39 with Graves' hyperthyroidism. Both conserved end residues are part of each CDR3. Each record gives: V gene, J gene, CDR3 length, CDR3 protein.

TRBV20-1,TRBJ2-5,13,CSARDPGLGTQYF
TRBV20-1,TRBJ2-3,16,CSARDRLSGGTDTQYF
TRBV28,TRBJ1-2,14,CANIAGRGIGGYTF
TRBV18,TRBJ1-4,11,CASSSDGKLFF
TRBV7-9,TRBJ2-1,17,CASSLFVRTEFFDEQFF
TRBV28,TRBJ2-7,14,CASKRLAGGNEQYF
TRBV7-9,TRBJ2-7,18,CASSSPIISGRAVGEQYF
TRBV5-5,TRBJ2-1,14,CASSRPGTPNEQFF
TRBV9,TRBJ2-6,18,CASSLPTGFTSGANVLTF
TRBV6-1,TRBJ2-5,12,CASTFRGESQYF
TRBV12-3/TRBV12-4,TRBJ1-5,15,CASRRGSTSNQPQHF
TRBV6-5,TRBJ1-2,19,CASSYSRAWGPPTNYGYTF
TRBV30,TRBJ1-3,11,CAWKSGNTIYF
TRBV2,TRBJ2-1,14,CASTLTSGINEQFF
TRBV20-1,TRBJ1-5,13,CSARGQRDQPQHF
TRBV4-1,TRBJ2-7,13,CASSQVGGYEQYF
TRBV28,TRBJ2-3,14,CASRIGLGTDTQYF
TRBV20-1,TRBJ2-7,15,CSASRGAQSSYEQYF
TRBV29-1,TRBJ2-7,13,CSVWTGWTDEQYF
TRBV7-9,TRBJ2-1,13,CASSLASIDEQFF
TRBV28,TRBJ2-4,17,CASSFLGTSGPKNIQYF
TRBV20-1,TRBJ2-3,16,CSARSLSQGGTDTQYF
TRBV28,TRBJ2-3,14,CASSSPPVGDTQYF
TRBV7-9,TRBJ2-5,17,CASSPARPGQPQETQYF
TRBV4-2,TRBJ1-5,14,CASSQGEMGQPQHF
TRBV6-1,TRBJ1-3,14,CASRPDRGGNTIYF
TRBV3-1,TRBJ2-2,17,CASSQDRGGPTTGELFF
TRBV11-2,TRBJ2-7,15,CASSWLGTSPKEQYF
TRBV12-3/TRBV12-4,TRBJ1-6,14,CASSLQSGGSPLHF
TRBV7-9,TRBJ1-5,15,CASSLPGPNNQPQHF
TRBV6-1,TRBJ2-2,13,CASSEVNTGELFF
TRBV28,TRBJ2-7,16,CASSLWGGASIYEQYF
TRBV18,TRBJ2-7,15,CASSPQGQSSYEQYF
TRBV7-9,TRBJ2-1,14,CASSSGIYYNEQFF
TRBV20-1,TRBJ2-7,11,CSARAGGEQYF
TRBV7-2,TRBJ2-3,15,CASSSGQGMADTQYF
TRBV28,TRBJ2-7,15,CASRKLADNSYEQYF
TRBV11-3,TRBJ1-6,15,CASSETGQGYSPLHF
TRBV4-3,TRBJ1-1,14,CASSQEGRGHEAFF
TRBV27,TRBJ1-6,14,CASSPLAANSPLHF
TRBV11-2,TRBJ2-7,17,CASSLDLDTTAVYEQYF
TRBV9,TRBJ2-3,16,CASTLGTSGFGDTQYF
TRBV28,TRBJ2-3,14,CASSDREGTDTQYF
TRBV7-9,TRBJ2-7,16,CASSSTTGRSSYEQYF